This T cell receptor beta chain was observed in a study of blood T cell repertoires in COVID-19. Background on the study: T cells, B-cell-depleted T cells, or PBMCs supplied cDNA or gDNA.

In the authors' workflow: Scientists estimated how many nucleated cells there were by amplifying reference gene primers. The table came from immunoSEQ multiplex PCR; TCRdb's copy has only in-frame clones and leaves some out. Clone size and V and J calls were adopted from that table, with D and trimming inferred from the DNA. Seen here are around 100,000 clones, around 87% observed once, and the top ten hold around a tenth. The CDR3 is 15 amino acids. The germline gives CDR1 MGHDK, CDR2 SYGVNS. Trimming removed 1 base from V and 7 bases from J, with 13 bases in between. This clone turned up a few times.

The source material was peripheral blood. The sequence was obtained from a woman aged 25 to 39 with acute or convalescent COVID-19. The V and J genes are TRBV25-1 and TRBJ1-4; D not certain. CDR3 in DNA: TGTGCCAGCAGTGAATTGGCAGGCGACCTTGAAAAACTGTTTTTT. Protein product: CASSELAGDLEKLFF.